Following are 11 T cell receptor beta chains from one sample sequenced in a study of OX40 agonist ivuxolimab in advanced cancers. Profiling relied on immunoSEQ multiplex PCR, and the TCRdb table lists in-frame clones only, not all of them. The sample records over 45,000 clones, approximately 90% being singletons. Sequenced material: CD4+ or CD8+ T cells sorted from blood, taken in a trial of the OX40 agonist ivuxolimab. The receptors shown here come from an adult with an advanced solid tumor such as melanoma, head and neck, liver or kidney cancer.

CDR3 DNA sequence: TGTGCCTTCACCCCCTCAATGCACTCTGGGGCCAACGTCCTGACTTTC. Translated: CAFTPSMHSGANVLTF. This sequence joins TRBV30 and TRBJ2-6, with D unclear. Trimming pared 7 bases from V and 0 bases from J, leaving 16 bases between. CDR3 length: 16 amino acids. Germline values: CDR1 GTSNPN, CDR2 SVGIG (reference sequence).

The chain is built from TRBV11-3 and TRBJ2-1, with D perhaps TRBD2 (5 bases). V dropped 3 bases and J dropped 2 bases, with 14 bases sitting between them. This CDR3 comprises 16 residues. The germline V gene has CDR1 SGHNT and CDR2 YENEEA. For the CDR3, the DNA is TGTGCCAGCAGCTTTAGTTCGGGAAGCGCCTACAATGAGCAGTTCTTC. Translating gives CASSFSSGSAYNEQFF.

The CDR3 reads CAIRGGQGSTEAFF. CDR3 DNA: TGTGCCATCAGGGGGGGACAGGGAAGCACTGAAGCTTTCTTT. This rearrangement joins TRBV10-3 to TRBJ1-1; 9 nucleotides line up with TRBD1. From germline, CDR1 is ENHRY and CDR2 SYGVKD. J lost 4 bases, V lost 6 bases, and 6 bases had no gene match. The CDR3 is 14 residues long.

This chain connects TRBV6-1 to TRBJ1-1; no definite D call. Deletions cut 4 bases from V and 1 base from J, with 4 bases between. Germline V gene lookup returns CDR1 MNHNS and CDR2 SASEGT. The CDR3 is 12 amino acids. CDR3 in DNA: TGTGCCAGCAGTGTTGGGAACACTGAAGCTTTCTTT. Its protein product is CASSVGNTEAFF.

The chain has TRBV20-1 and TRBJ1-1, with a possible D match to TRBD1 (5 bases). Germline CDR1 is DFQATT and CDR2 is SNEGSKA (reference sequence). CDR3 length: 11 residues. The CDR3 nucleotides are TGCAATCCGCGGCAGGGCGCTGAAGCTTTCTTT. Amino acids: CNPRQGAEAFF.

The V gene is TRBV6-4, the J gene TRBJ2-2; D is unresolved. V was trimmed by 6 bases and J by 1 base, leaving 9 bases between them. This CDR3 spans 14 amino acids. CDR1 is MRHNA, CDR2 SNTAGT, per germline. The CDR3 sequence is CASSVIENTGELFF. The CDR3 DNA is TGTGCCAGCAGCGTCATCGAGAACACCGGGGAGCTGTTTTTT.

This chain joins TRBV7-3 and TRBJ2-1, with a tentative D call TRBD1 (6 bases). Germline CDR1 and CDR2: SGHTA and FQGTGA. This CDR3 has 15 amino acids. V dropped 5 bases and J dropped 6 bases, with 17 bases sitting between them. The CDR3 coding sequence is TGTGCCAGCAGCCTTGGACAGTTCTCGGGCAATGAGCAGTTCTTC. Amino acids: CASSLGQFSGNEQFF.

J is TRBJ2-1 and V is TRBV6-5; D unresolved. The CDR3 totals 16 residues. CDR1 is MNHEY and CDR2 is SVGAGI in the germline V gene. The ends were cut back, 2 bases at V and 0 bases at J, with 11 bases in the middle. The CDR3 DNA sequence: TGTGCCAGCAGTTACGAGATTACCTACTCCTACAATGAGCAGTTCTTC. Translating it yields CASSYEITYSYNEQFF.

This chain connects TRBV5-4 to TRBJ1-1, with TRBD1 matching 7 bases. From germline, CDR1 is SGHNT and CDR2 YYREEE (reference sequence). The CDR3 totals 14 residues. The V gene end was trimmed by 5 bases and the J gene end by 3 bases; junction bases not matched to a gene: 7. CDR3 bases: TGTGCCAGCAGTTACCTCGACAGGGACACTGAAGCTTTCTTT. It specifies CASSYLDRDTEAFF. The whole variable domain, remainder taken from reference TRBV5-4 and TRBJ1-1, is ETGVTQSPTHLIKTRGQQVTLRCSSQSGHNTVSWYQQALGQGPQFIFQYYREEENGRGNFPPRFSGLQFPNYSSELNVNALELDDSALYLCASSYLDRDTEAFFGQGTRLTVV.

As to this clone: The junction does not match germline at one end; this may be a read error. The gene calls are TRBV7-3 and TRBJ2-3, with D uncertain. Germline loops: CDR1 SGHTA, CDR2 FQGTGA. This CDR3 region has 8 residues. The CDR3 protein is CASSLAPF. CDR3 DNA sequence: TGTGCCAGCAGCTTAGCACCCTTT.

V is TRBV7-9 and J is TRBJ1-1; D unclear. Germline CDR1 reads SEHNR; CDR2 reads FQNEAQ (reference sequence). V gave up 1 base and J gave up 10 bases, with 10 bases separating them. CDR3 length: 12 residues. Written as DNA, the CDR3 is TGTGCCAGCAGCTTAGGTCTGGGTGTAGCTTTCTTT. Its protein is CASSLGLGVAFF.